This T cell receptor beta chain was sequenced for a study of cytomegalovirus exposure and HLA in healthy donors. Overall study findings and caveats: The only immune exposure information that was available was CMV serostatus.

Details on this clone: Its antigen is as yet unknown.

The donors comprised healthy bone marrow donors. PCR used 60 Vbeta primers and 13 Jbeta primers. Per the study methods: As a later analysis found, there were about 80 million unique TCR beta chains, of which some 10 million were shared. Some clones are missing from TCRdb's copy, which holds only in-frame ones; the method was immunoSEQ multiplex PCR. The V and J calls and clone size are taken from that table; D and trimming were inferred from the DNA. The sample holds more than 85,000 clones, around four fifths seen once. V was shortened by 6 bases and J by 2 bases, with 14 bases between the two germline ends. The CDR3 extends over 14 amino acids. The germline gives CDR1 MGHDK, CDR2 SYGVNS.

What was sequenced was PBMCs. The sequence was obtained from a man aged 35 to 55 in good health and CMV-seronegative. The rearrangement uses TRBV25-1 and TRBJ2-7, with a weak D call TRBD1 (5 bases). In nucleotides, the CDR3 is TGTGCCAGCAGGGGCGGACGACAGACCTACGAGCAGTACTTC. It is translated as CASRGGRQTYEQYF.